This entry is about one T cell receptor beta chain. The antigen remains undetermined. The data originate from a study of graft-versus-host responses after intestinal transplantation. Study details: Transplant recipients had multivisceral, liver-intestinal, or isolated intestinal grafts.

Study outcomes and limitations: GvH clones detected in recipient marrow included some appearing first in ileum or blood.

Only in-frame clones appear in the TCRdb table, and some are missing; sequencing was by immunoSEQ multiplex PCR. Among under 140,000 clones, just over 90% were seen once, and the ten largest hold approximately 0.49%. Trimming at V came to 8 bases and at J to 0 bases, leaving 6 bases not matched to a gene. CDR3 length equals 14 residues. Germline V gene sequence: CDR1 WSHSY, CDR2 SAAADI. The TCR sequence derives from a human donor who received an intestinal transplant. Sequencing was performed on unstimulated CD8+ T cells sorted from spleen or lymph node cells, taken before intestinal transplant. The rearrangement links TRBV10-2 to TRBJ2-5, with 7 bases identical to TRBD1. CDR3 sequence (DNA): TGCGCCAGCGGTGTGGACAGGTACCAAGAGACCCAGTACTTC. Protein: CASGVDRYQETQYF.